The clone carrying this T cell receptor beta chain has more than one count but fewer than ten. Antigen specificity is unknown. Via MiXCR, TCRdb re-called the RACE reads, giving one row per CDR3 protein. The repertoire holds 150,000 to 200,000 distinct CDR3 sequences, around 20% seen once, with approximately 6.7% in the top ten. These data are taken from a study of human T cells and chemical hapten exposure. On the study more broadly: Donors were sensitized with 2% DPC on the upper inner arm. Study-level points and caveats: Significantly greater numbers of large CDR3 similarity clusters came from expanded TCRs than from controls.

Time point here: patch test 1, 2 weeks after DPC sensitization. Treatment noted: therapeutic diphenylcyclopropenone sensitization with weekly scalp DPC. With V trimmed by 3 bases and J by 0 bases, 4 bases remained unmatched. The V gene's germline CDR1 is SGHRS and CDR2 YFSETQ. The CDR3 is 15 amino acids. The gene calls are TRBV5-1 and TRBJ2-3, with 7 bases identical to TRBD2. Source: whole blood, taken in connection with sensitization to the hapten diphenylcyclopropenone (DPC). The receptor's source is a woman between 50 and 59 years old with alopecia areata. Some clones in this sample may be carry-over from other donors' samples. The CDR3 loop reads CASSYTSVSTDTQYF. For the CDR3, the DNA is TGCGCCAGCAGCTACACTAGCGTTAGCACAGATACGCAGTATTTT. Full variable domain (missing parts from reference TRBV5-1 and TRBJ2-3): KAGVTQTPRYLIKTRGQQVTLSCSPISGHRSVSWYQQTPGQGLQFLFEYFSETQRNKGNFPGRFSGRQFSNSRSEMNVSTLELGDSALYLCASSYTSVSTDTQYFGPGTRLTVL.